What follows is one TCR beta chain and its context. Its antigen target is currently unknown. Per-base quality was not reported, and no clone a single base away is much larger than it. This sample was taken from a study of blood T cell repertoires in COVID-19 (dated by TCRdb to 2020 to 2021). Study-level background: Samples covering the acute and convalescent phases of COVID-19 were provided by collaborators in the United States, Italy and Spain. The material from the prospective study consisted of cDNA or gDNA derived from T cells, B-cell-depleted T cells, or PBMCs. Deeply sampled blood TCRbeta repertoires from subjects exposed to, actively infected with, or recovered from COVID-19 were included in the dataset. The repertoires were released in a freely available public database intended as a resource for research on the immune response to SARS-CoV-2. Samples were obtained from the ongoing ImmuneRACE study (first 160 participants) and from about 1,300 subjects provided by 6 global collaborators. Nearly every sample came with metadata listing a de-identified subject ID, COVID-19 status, age in years and sex. Where available, HLA class I and class II types were taken from metadata supplied by the sample provider and were not determined by assay-based typing.

Summary of the overall study and its limitations: The quantity of clinical and demographic metadata differed by source and by participant and was supplied without curation.

TCRbeta CDR3 regions were amplified from genomic DNA using the immunoSEQ Assay, a bias-controlled multiplex PCR. Processing in the source paper ran as follows. Nucleated cell counts per sample were estimated from amplification of reference gene primers within the assay. Sequence reads were collapsed and filtered to measure the absolute abundance of every unique TCRbeta CDR3 rearrangement. For each sample, productive Simpson clonality was calculated as the square root of Simpson's diversity index across productive rearrangements. TCRdb stores this immuneACCESS table with in-frame sequences only. Part of the clones is absent; in the studies checked, under half of the shortfall reflects unresolved V genes, and no reason is known for the rest. The V and J calls and clone size are taken from that table; D and trimming were inferred from the DNA. This sample comprises 300,000 to 450,000 clones, 80% to 90% of them detected only once. Of the sample, approximately 3% is held by the ten largest clones.

One collaborating source in Seattle enrolled patients while the patients were actively infected and followed the patients over time throughout the course of disease. The collaborating institutions used their own protocols to collect whole blood in K2EDTA tubes. For TCRbeta analysis, collaborators shipped samples in one of three forms: frozen whole blood, isolated PBMCs, or DNA extracted from either of those sample types. The CDR3 runs 13 amino acids, cysteine and phenylalanine included. The sequence is cut down to CDR3 DNA, 39 bases in frame from base 1. CDR1 LNHDA and CDR2 SQIVND were looked up in the germline V gene (reference sequence). The junction carries 13 bases between V and J, which are trimmed by 7 bases and 4 bases respectively.

The chain is encoded by TRBV19 joined to TRBJ1-1, and perhaps TRBD1 as D gene, on 5 matching bases. The receptor was isolated from a woman between 25 and 40 years old with COVID-19, enrolled during active disease. The sample taken for sequencing was peripheral blood. At the DNA level, the sequence is TGTGCCAGTACCCATGTGGGGGGCACTGAAGCTTTCTTT. Its product reads: CASTHVGGTEAFF.